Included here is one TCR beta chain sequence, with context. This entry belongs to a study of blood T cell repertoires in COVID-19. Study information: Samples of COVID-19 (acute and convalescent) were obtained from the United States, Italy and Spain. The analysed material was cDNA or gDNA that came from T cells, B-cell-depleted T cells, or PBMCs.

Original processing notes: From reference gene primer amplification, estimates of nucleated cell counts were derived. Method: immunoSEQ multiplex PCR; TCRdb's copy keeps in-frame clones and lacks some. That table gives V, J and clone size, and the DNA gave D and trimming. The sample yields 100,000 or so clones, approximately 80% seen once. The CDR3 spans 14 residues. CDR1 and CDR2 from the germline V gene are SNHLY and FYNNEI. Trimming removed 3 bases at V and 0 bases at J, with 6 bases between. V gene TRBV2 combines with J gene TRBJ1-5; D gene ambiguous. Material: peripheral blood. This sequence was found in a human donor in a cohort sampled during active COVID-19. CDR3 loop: CASSDRDSNQPQHF. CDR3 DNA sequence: TGTGCCAGCAGTGACCGGGATAGCAATCAGCCCCAGCATTTT.